A selection of T cell receptor beta chains follows, all from one sample in a study of T cell changes during pregnancy in multiple sclerosis. Produced via immunoSEQ multiplex PCR; TCRdb's table is partial and in-frame only. The table shows 130,000 or so clones, with 80% to 95% occurring only once. The material was peripheral blood, obtained before pregnancy. These receptors were collected from a female donor with multiple sclerosis, enrolled in a pregnancy study. CDR3s include the opening cysteine and the closing phenylalanine or tryptophan. The order of the fields is V gene, J gene, D gene, clone size, CDR3 protein, CDR3 DNA. A D gene is named only where the DNA matches it firmly. Size is omitted from some rows. Given values are once, few, many or a class for expanded clones.

TRBV9	TRBJ1-2	NA	NA	CASRAYSYGYTF	TGTGCCAGCAGAGCCTATAGTTATGGCTACACCTTC
TRBV20-1	TRBJ2-3	NA	NA	CSASGADTQYF	TGCAGTGCCTCAGGGGCAGATACGCAGTATTTT
TRBV5-1	TRBJ1-4	TRBD1	NA	CASSYRTGGDEKLFF	TGCGCCAGCAGCTATCGGACAGGGGGCGATGAAAAACTGTTTTTT
TRBV5-4	TRBJ1-2	TRBD1	NA	CASSPDRGANYGYTF	TGTGCCAGCAGCCCGGACAGGGGAGCTAACTATGGCTACACCTTC
TRBV7-3	TRBJ2-3	TRBD1	once	CASSRDSLSDTQYF	TGTGCCAGCAGTCGGGACAGTTTATCAGATACGCAGTATTTT
TRBV4-1	TRBJ2-1	TRBD2	NA	CASSQVGTKQFF	TGCGCCAGCAGCCAAGTGGGGACTAAGCAGTTCTTC
TRBV7-3	TRBJ1-2	TRBD1	NA	CASSLQRGPNYGYTF	TGTGCCAGCAGCTTACAAAGGGGGCCTAACTATGGCTACACCTTC
TRBV25-1	TRBJ2-5	NA	NA	CAVEGGSETQYF	TGTGCCGTAGAGGGCGGTTCGGAGACCCAGTACTTC
TRBV6-6	TRBJ1-2	TRBD1	NA	CASSMDRVSYGYTF	TGTGCCAGCAGTATGGACAGGGTTAGCTATGGCTACACCTTC
TRBV2	TRBJ2-3	TRBD2	NA	CASQGLAGYF	TGTGCCAGCCAGGGACTAGCGGGTTATTTT
TRBV5-1	TRBJ1-1	NA	NA	CASSSTENTEAFF	TGCGCCAGCAGCTCCACAGAGAACACTGAAGCTTTCTTT
TRBV5-1	TRBJ1-6	NA	NA	CASSNPAKASPLHF	TGCGCCAGCAGCAATCCAGCGAAGGCCTCACCCCTCCACTTT
TRBV5-1	TRBJ1-1	TRBD1	NA	CASSLEALDRGNTEAFF	TGCGCCAGCAGCTTGGAAGCCCTAGACAGGGGGAACACTGAAGCTTTCTTT
TRBV10-3	TRBJ2-1	TRBD2	NA	CAIGGSGRDEQFF	TGTGCCATCGGGGGTAGCGGGAGGGATGAGCAGTTCTTC
TRBV4-1	TRBJ2-1	TRBD2	NA	CASSQGGGRRLPLNEQFF	TGCGCCAGCAGCCAAGGGGGGGGAAGGAGACTTCCTCTCAATGAGCAGTTCTTC
TRBV9	TRBJ2-1	TRBD2	NA	CASSSKGGRTSYNEQFF	TGTGCCAGCAGTTCGAAGGGCGGGAGGACGTCCTACAATGAGCAGTTCTTC
TRBV6-1	TRBJ1-6	NA	NA	CASSAGQLHSAPLHF	TGTGCCAGCAGTGCCGGACAGCTCCACTCAGCACCCCTCCACTTT
TRBV19	TRBJ2-1	TRBD2	NA	CASTSGGPSSYNEQFF	TGTGCCAGTACTAGCGGGGGGCCGAGCTCCTACAATGAGCAGTTCTTC
TRBV5-1	TRBJ2-5	TRBD1	NA	CASSLSSDRGQETQYF	TGCGCCAGCAGCCTTAGCAGCGACAGGGGGCAAGAGACCCAGTACTTC
TRBV30	TRBJ1-5	NA	NA	CAWSVLNSNQPQHF	TGTGCCTGGAGTGTACTTAATAGCAATCAGCCCCAGCATTTT
TRBV5-6	TRBJ2-7	TRBD1	NA	CASSPGTGGFYEQYF	TGTGCCAGCAGCCCTGGGACAGGGGGCTTCTACGAGCAGTACTTC
TRBV12-5	TRBJ1-2	NA	NA	CASDHGRPCYGYTF	TGTGCTAGTGATCATGGGAGGCCCTGCTATGGCTACACCTTC
TRBV6-5	TRBJ2-7	TRBD2	once	CASSPGDYSYEQYF	TGTGCCAGCAGCCCTGGGGACTATTCCTACGAGCAGTACTTC
TRBV5-1	TRBJ2-7	TRBD2	NA	CASSLVSASGIYEQYF	TGCGCCAGCAGCTTGGTATCGGCTAGCGGGATCTACGAGCAGTACTTC
TRBV2	TRBJ2-7	TRBD2	NA	CASSASSGSSYEQYF	TGTGCCAGCAGTGCCTCTAGCGGAAGCTCCTACGAGCAGTACTTC
TRBV7-2	TRBJ2-1	TRBD2	NA	CASSQRSGAQKREQFF	TGTGCCAGCAGCCAACGGAGCGGGGCCCAAAAGAGGGAGCAGTTCTTC
TRBV5-1	TRBJ2-1	NA	NA	CASSLAERAQFF	TGCGCCAGCAGCTTGGCTGAGAGGGCGCAGTTCTTC
TRBV5-4	TRBJ1-1	NA	NA	CASSATFTRRTEAFF	TGTGCCAGCAGCGCTACTTTTACCCGCAGGACTGAAGCTTTCTTT
TRBV5-8	TRBJ2-1	TRBD2	NA	CASRNRREADNEQFF	TGTGCCAGCAGGAATAGGCGGGAGGCGGACAATGAGCAGTTCTTC
TRBV2	TRBJ2-7	TRBD2	once	CASSEAFATSGSRYEQYF	TGTGCCAGCAGTGAAGCCTTTGCGACTAGCGGGAGCAGATACGAGCAGTACTTC
TRBV18	TRBJ1-6	NA	NA	CASSPVYNNSPLHF	TGTGCCAGCTCACCAGTCTATAATAATTCACCCCTCCACTTT
TRBV2	TRBJ2-5	NA	NA	CASIRVETQYF	TGTGCCAGCATCAGGGTAGAGACCCAGTACTTC
TRBV5-8	TRBJ1-1	NA	NA	CASSFPTGLISNTEAFF	TGTGCCAGCAGCTTCCCGACGGGACTGATTTCGAACACTGAAGCTTTCTTT
TRBV4-1	TRBJ1-3	NA	NA	CASSQDPSGSGNTIYF	TGCGCCAGCAGCCAAGATCCCTCGGGCTCTGGAAACACCATATATTTT
TRBV5-1	TRBJ2-2	TRBD1	NA	CASSWTGGNGELFF	TGCGCCAGCAGCTGGACAGGGGGCAACGGGGAGCTGTTTTTT
TRBV7-9	TRBJ2-7	TRBD2	NA	CASSLALGIAGEGSYEQYF	TGTGCCAGCAGCTTAGCCCTGGGGATAGCGGGAGAGGGGTCCTACGAGCAGTACTTC
TRBV7-2	TRBJ1-2	TRBD1	once	CASSLVPQGALNYGYTF	TGTGCCAGCAGCTTAGTTCCACAGGGGGCGTTGAACTATGGCTACACCTTC